The following is a TCR beta chain sequence with its context. Other DNA sequences in the sample encode the same CDR3. V trimming: 3 bases; J trimming: 3 bases; junction bases outside the gene matches: 3. This CDR3 spans 16 amino acids. Germline CDR1 and CDR2: KGHSH and LQKENI. The data were obtained in a study of blood T cell repertoires in COVID-19. Whole-study context: Specimens from acute and convalescent COVID-19 originated in the United States, Italy and Spain.

Sequenced by immunoSEQ multiplex PCR; TCRdb stores in-frame clones only, minus some. In the table there are about 240,000 clones, around 85% of which are singletons. The sample consisted of peripheral blood. The chain employs TRBV18 and TRBJ2-3; TRBD2 agrees at 13 bases. This clonotype originated in a man aged 55 to 70 with acute or convalescent COVID-19. The CDR3 coding sequence is TGTGCCAGCTCACCCCGGACTAGCGGGAGTACAGATACGCAGTATTTT. Its translation is CASSPRTSGSTDTQYF.